One sample yielded the 2 T cell receptor beta chains listed below, sequenced in a study of T-cell reconstitution after alpha-beta-depleted transplantation in children. Unique molecular identifiers featured in how the TCRbeta library was prepared. TCRdb independently ran MiXCR on the PCR reads; one entry per CDR3 protein. The sample holds about 500,000 distinct CDR3 sequences; approximately 32% are singletons and the top ten take about 2.3%. The source material was PBMCs from the stem cell graft donor, sampled from the stem cell graft. Receptors were obtained from a human donor who donated a stem cell graft to a child with aplastic anemia.

This chain links TRBV5-6 with TRBJ2-2; 12 nucleotides line up with TRBD2. The ends lost 1 base at V and 1 base at J; junction bases unmatched: 8. Germline V gives CDR1 SGHDT, CDR2 YYEEEE. The CDR3 has 19 residues. The CDR3 loop reads CASSLSRLAGGMNTGELFF. CDR3 DNA sequence: TGTGCCAGCAGCTTGAGTCGGCTAGCGGGAGGGATGAACACCGGGGAGCTGTTTTTT.

The rearrangement links TRBV11-1 to TRBJ2-3; 13 nucleotides line up with TRBD2. Germline assignment: CDR1 SGHAT and CDR2 FQDESV (reference sequence). V lost 6 bases, J lost 2 bases, and 14 bases stayed unmatched. CDR3 length: 19 residues. The CDR3 reads CASSRLTSGRAVITDTQYF. In DNA form, the CDR3 reads TGTGCCAGCAGTCGCCTAACTAGCGGGAGGGCCGTAATCACAGATACGCAGTATTTT.